A single sample is the source of the 3 T cell receptor beta chains below, sequenced in a study of blood T cell repertoires in COVID-19. Clones were sequenced by immunoSEQ multiplex PCR, and TCRdb holds only the in-frame ones, with some missing. In the table there are 150,000 to 200,000 clones, roughly 87% of which are singletons. The sequenced material came from PBMCs or T cells enriched from blood (not recorded which). The receptors were gathered from a man aged 50-60 years who had recovered from COVID-19.

V usage is TRBV20-1 and J usage is TRBJ2-1, with 7 nucleotides matching TRBD1. The CDR3 has 14 residues. Germline CDR1 DFQATT, CDR2 SNEGSKA (reference sequence). Germline trimming cut 3 bases from V and 7 bases from J; bases unmatched to any gene: 9. In DNA form, the CDR3 reads TGCAGTGCTAGTAGGCAGGGGGTGGCGAATGAGCAGTTCTTC. The encoded protein is CSASRQGVANEQFF.

The chain carries TRBV18 and TRBJ1-4, with a weak D call TRBD1 (6 bases). V was trimmed by 4 bases and J by 5 bases, leaving 14 bases between them. The CDR3 loop spans 15 amino acids. Germline-derived CDR1 and CDR2 are KGHSH and LQKENI. The CDR3: CASSLLGQTNEKLFF. CDR3 bases: TGTGCCAGCTCACTCTTAGGACAGACGAATGAAAAACTGTTTTTT.

The chain uses TRBV7-6 and TRBJ1-5; TRBD1 is a possible D gene (6 bases). V was pared by 2 bases and J by 6 bases, with 14 bases between. Germline V lookup: CDR1 SGHVS, CDR2 FNYEAQ. The CDR3 is 15 amino acids. The CDR3 nucleotides are TGTGCCAGCAGCTTACAGGGGAAAGGCTCTCAGCCCCAGCATTTT. Translating gives CASSLQGKGSQPQHF.